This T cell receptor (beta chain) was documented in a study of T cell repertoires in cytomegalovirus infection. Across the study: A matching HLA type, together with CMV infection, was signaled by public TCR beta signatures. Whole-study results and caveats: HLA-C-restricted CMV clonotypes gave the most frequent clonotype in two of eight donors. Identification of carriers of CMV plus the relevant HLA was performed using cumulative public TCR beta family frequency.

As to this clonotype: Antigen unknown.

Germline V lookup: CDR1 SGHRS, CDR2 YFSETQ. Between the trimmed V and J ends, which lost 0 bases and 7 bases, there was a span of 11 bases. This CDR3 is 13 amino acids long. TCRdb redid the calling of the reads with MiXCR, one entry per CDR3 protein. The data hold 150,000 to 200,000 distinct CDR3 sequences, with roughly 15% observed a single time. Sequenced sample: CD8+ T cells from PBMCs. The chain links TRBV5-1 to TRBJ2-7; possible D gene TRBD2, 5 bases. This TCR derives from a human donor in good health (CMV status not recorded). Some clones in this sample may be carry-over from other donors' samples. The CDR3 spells CASSLASPGEQYF. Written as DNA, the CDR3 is TGCGCCAGCAGCTTGGCCTCACCGGGGGAGCAGTACTTC.